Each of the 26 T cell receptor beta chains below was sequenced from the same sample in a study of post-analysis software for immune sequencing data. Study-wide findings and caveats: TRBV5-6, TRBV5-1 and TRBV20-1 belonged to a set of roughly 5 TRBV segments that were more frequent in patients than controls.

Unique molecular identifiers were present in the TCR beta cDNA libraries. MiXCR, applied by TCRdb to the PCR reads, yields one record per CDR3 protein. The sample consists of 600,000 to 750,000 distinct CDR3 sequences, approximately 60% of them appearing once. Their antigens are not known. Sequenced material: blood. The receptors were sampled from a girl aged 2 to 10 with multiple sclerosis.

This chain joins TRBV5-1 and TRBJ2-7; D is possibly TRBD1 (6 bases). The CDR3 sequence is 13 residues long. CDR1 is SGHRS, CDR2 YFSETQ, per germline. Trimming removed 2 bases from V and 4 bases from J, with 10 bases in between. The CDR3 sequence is CASSFITGYEQYF. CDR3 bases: TGCGCCAGCAGCTTTATCACAGGGTACGAGCAGTACTTC. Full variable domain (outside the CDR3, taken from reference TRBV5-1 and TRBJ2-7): KAGVTQTPRYLIKTRGQQVTLSCSPISGHRSVSWYQQTPGQGLQFLFEYFSETQRNKGNFPGRFSGRQFSNSRSEMNVSTLELGDSALYLCASSFITGYEQYFGPGTRLTVT.

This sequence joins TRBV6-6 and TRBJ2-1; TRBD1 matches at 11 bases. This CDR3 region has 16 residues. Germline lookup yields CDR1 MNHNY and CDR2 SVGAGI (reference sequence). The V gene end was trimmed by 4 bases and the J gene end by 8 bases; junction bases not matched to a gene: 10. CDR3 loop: CASSSRTGGVMHEQFF. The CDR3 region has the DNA TGTGCCAGCAGTTCCCGGACAGGGGGCGTCATGCATGAGCAGTTCTTC.

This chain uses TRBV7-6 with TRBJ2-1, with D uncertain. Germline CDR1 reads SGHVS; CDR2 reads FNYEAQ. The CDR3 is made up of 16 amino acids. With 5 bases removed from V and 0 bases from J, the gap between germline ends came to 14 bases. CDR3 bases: TGTGCCAGCAGCATTCAGTCGGCCACCTCCTACAATGAGCAGTTCTTC. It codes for CASSIQSATSYNEQFF.

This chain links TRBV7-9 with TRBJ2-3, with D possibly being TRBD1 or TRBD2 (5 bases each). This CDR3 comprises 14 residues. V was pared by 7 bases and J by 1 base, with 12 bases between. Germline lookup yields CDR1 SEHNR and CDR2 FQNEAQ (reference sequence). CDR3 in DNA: TGTGCCAGCACCTTCATGGGGGGCACAGATACGCAGTATTTT. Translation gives CASTFMGGTDTQYF.

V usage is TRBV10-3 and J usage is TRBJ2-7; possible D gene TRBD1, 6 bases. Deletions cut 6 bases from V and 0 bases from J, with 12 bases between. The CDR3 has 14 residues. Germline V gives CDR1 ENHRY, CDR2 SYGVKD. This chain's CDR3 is CAIRKDSPSYEQYF. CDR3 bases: TGTGCCATCAGAAAGGACAGTCCCTCCTACGAGCAGTACTTC.

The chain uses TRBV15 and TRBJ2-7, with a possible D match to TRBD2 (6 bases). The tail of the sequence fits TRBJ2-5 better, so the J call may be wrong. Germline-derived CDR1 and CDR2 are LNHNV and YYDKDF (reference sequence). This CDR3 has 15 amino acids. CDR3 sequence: CATSREAPGAETQYF. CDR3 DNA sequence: TGTGCCACCAGCAGAGAGGCTCCGGGAGCTGAGACCCAGTACTTC.

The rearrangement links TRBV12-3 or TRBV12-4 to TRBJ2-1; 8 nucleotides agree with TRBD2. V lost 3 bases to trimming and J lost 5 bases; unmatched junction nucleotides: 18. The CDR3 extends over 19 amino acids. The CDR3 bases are TGTGCCAGCAGTTTTGAGTTCGCGGTGCGGGGGGTCCCCGACAATGAGCAGTTCTTC. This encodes CASSFEFAVRGVPDNEQFF.

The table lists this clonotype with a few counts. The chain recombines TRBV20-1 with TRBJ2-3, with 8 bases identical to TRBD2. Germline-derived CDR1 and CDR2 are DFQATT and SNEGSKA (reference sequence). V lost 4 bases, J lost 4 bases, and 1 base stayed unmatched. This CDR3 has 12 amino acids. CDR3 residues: CSAISGADTQYF. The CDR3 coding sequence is TGCAGTGCTATTAGCGGGGCAGATACGCAGTATTTT.

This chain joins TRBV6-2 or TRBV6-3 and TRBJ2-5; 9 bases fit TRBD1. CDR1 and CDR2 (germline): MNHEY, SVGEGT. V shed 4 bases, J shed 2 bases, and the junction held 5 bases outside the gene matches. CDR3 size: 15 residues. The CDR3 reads CASSWGQGLQETQYF. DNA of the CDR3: TGTGCCAGCAGTTGGGGACAGGGACTGCAAGAGACCCAGTACTTC.

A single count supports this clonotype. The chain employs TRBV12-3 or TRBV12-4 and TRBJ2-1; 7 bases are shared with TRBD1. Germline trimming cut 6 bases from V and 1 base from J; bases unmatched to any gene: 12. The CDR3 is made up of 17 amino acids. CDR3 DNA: TGTGCCAGCAGCTTGTCCCCCGGGACAGCTTCCTACAATGAGCAGTTCTTC. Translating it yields CASSLSPGTASYNEQFF.

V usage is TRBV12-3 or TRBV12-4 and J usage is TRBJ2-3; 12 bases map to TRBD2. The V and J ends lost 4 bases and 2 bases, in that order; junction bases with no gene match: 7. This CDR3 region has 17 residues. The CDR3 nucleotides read TGTGCCAGCAGTTCCTTACTAGCGGGGGGCTTCACAGATACGCAGTATTTT. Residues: CASSSLLAGGFTDTQYF.

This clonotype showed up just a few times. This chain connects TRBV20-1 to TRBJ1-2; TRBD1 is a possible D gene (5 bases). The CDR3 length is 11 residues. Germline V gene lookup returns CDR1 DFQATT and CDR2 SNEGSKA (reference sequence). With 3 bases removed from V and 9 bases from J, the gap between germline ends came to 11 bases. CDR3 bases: TGCAGTGCTAGTGGTCAGGGAAGCTACACCTTC. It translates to CSASGQGSYTF.

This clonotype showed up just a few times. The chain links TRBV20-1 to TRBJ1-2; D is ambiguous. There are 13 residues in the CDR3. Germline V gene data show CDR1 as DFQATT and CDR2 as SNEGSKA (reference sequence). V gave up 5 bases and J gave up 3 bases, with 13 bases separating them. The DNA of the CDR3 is TGCAGTGCTTCCCGACCAGCTGACTATGGCTACACCTTC. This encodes CSASRPADYGYTF.

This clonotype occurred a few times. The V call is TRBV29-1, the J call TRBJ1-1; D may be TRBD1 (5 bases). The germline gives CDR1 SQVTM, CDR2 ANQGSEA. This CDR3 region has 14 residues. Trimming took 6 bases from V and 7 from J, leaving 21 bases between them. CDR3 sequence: CSVPGWGVGGEAFF. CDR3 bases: TGCAGCGTGCCCGGGTGGGGGGTCGGTGGTGAAGCTTTCTTT.

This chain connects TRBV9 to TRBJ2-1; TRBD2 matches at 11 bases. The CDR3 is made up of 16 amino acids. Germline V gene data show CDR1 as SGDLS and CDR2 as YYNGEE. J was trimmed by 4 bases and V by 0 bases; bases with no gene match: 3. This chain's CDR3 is CASSVVGTSGYNEQFF. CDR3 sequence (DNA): TGTGCCAGCAGCGTAGTAGGGACTAGCGGTTACAATGAGCAGTTCTTC.

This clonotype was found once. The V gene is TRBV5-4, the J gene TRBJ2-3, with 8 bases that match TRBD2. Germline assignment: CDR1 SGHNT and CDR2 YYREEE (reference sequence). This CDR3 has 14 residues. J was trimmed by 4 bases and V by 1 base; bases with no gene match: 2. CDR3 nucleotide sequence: TGTGCCAGCAGCTTGAACGGGGGGGCAGATACGCAGTATTTT. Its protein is CASSLNGGADTQYF.

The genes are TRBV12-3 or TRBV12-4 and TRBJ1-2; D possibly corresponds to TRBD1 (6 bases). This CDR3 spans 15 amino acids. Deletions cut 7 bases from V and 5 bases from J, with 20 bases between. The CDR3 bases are TGTGCCAGCACCCAACAGGGAAGTCAAAATTATGGCTACACCTTC. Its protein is CASTQQGSQNYGYTF.

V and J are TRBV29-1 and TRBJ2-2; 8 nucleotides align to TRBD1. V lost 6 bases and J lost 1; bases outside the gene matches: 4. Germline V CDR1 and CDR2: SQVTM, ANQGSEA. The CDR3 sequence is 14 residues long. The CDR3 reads CSVRQGKNTGELFF. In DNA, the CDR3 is TGCAGCGTCAGACAGGGGAAGAACACCGGGGAGCTGTTTTTT.

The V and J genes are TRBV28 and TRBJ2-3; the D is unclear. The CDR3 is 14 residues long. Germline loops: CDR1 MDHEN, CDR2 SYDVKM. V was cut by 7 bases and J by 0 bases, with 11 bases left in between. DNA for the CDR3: TGTGCCAGCATCGATATCACTAGCACAGATACGCAGTATTTT. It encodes CASIDITSTDTQYF.

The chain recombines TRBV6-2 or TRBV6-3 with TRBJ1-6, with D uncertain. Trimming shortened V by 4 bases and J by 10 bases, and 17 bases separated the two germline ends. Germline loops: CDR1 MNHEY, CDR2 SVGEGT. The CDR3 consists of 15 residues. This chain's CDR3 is CASSSLDRKSSPLHF. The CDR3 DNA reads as TGTGCCAGCAGTTCCCTGGACCGTAAATCGTCACCCCTCCACTTT.

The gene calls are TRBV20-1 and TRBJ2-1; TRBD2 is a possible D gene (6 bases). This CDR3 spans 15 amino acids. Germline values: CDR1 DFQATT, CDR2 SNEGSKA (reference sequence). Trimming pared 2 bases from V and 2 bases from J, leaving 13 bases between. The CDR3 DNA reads TGCAGTGCTAGACGAGGAGGGCTCGCCTACAATGAGCAGTTCTTC. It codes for CSARRGGLAYNEQFF.

The CDR3 protein is CSAREAGNQETQYF. The CDR3 DNA follows: TGCAGTGCTAGAGAGGCAGGGAACCAAGAGACCCAGTACTTC. This chain links TRBV20-1 with TRBJ2-5; perhaps TRBD1 as D (5 bases). Germline values: CDR1 DFQATT, CDR2 SNEGSKA (reference sequence). The CDR3 length is 14 residues. Deletions cut 0 bases from V and 0 bases from J, with 8 bases between.

The CDR3, as DNA: TGCGCCAGCAGGGTTAGTAACTCCTACGAGCAGTACTTC. It is translated as CASRVSNSYEQYF. This chain links TRBV4-1 with TRBJ2-7; D gene unclear. This CDR3 is built from 13 residues. The germline V gene encodes CDR1 MGHRA and CDR2 YSYEKL. The V and J ends lost 6 bases and 0 bases respectively, with 9 bases between them.

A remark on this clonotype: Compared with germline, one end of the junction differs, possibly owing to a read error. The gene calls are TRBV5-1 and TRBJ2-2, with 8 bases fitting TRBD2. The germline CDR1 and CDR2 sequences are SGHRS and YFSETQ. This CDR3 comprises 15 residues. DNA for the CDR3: TGCGCCAACAGCTTGGAGATAGCGGGGCCCGGGGAGCTGTTTTTT. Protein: CANSLEIAGPGELFF.

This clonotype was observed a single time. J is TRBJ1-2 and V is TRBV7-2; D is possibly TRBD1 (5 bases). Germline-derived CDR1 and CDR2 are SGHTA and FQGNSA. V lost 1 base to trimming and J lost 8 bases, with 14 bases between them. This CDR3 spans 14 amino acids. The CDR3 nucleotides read TGTGCCAGCAGCTTAGTTGGGGCGCCTCGGGGCTACACCTTC. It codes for CASSLVGAPRGYTF.

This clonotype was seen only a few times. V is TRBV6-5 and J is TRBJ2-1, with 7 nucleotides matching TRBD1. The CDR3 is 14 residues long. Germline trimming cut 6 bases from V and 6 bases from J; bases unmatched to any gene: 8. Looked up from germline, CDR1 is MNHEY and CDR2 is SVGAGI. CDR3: CASSLWTGSNEQFF. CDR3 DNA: TGTGCCAGCAGCCTCTGGACAGGCAGCAATGAGCAGTTCTTC.